The 18 T cell receptor beta chains presented below share a single source sample, sequenced in a study of brain T cells in children with intractable seizures. The method was immunoSEQ multiplex PCR; TCRdb's version includes in-frame clones alone and lacks a portion of them. The sample has tens of thousands of clones, around 91% seen once. This specimen was peripheral blood, taken at surgery. Receptors originate from a girl aged 2-10 years with Rasmussen encephalitis and intractable seizures.

The CDR3 loop is CASSISRKDYGYTF. The CDR3 DNA follows: TGTGCCAGTAGTATATCTCGGAAGGACTATGGCTACACCTTC. The chain employs TRBV19 and TRBJ1-2, with no clear D. CDR3 length: 14 residues. Trimming removed 2 bases from V and 3 bases from J, with 10 bases in between. The germline V gene encodes CDR1 LNHDA and CDR2 SQIVND (reference sequence).

This chain uses TRBV7-9 with TRBJ2-7, with TRBD1 matching 7 bases. CDR1 is SEHNR and CDR2 is FQNEAQ in the germline V gene (reference sequence). The CDR3 extends over 12 amino acids. V trimming: 6 bases; J trimming: 4 bases; junction bases outside the gene matches: 3. This CDR3 is CASRDRVYEQYF. Written as DNA, the CDR3 is TGTGCCAGCAGAGACAGGGTTTACGAGCAGTACTTC. Using reference TRBV7-9 and TRBJ2-7 for the parts outside the CDR3, the full variable domain is DTGVSQNPRHKITKRGQNVTFRCDPISEHNRLYWYRQTLGQGPEFLTYFQNEAQLEKSRLLSDRFSAERPKGSFSTLEIQRTEQGDSAMYLCASRDRVYEQYFGPGTRLTVT.

The chain carries TRBV15 and TRBJ2-1; a weak D match, TRBD2 (5 bases). V was clipped by 8 bases and J by 3 bases, with 17 bases between them. CDR3 length equals 15 residues. CDR1 is LNHNV, CDR2 YYDKDF, per germline (reference sequence). CDR3 in amino acids: CATSGRDSFYNEQFF. CDR3 DNA sequence: TGTGCCACCTCGGGAAGAGATTCCTTCTACAATGAGCAGTTCTTC.

The chain carries TRBV10-1 and TRBJ2-2; D perhaps matches TRBD2 (7 bases). The germline V and J ends were trimmed by 6 bases and 7 bases, with 12 bases remaining between them. Germline-derived CDR1 and CDR2 are WNHNN and SYGVQD (reference sequence). The CDR3 has 13 amino acids. The chain's CDR3 is CASRRGGIGELFF. The CDR3 DNA reads TGCGCCAGCAGGAGGGGGGGGATCGGGGAGCTGTTTTTT.

This chain joins TRBV6-6 and TRBJ1-5, with D perhaps TRBD1 (6 bases). CDR3 length: 14 residues. Germline CDR1 reads MNHNY; CDR2 reads SVGAGI (reference sequence). The V gene lost 4 bases and the J gene lost 5 bases, with 12 bases spanning the gap. This CDR3 is CASSSQGWDQPQHF. The DNA for the CDR3 is TGTGCCAGCAGTTCCCAGGGGTGGGATCAGCCCCAGCATTTT.

The CDR3 bases are TGTGCCAGCAGCTTAACCATCGGGCAGAAGTTCTTC. It is translated as CASSLTIGQKFF. The rearrangement links TRBV7-9 to TRBJ2-1; D is undetermined. The CDR3 covers 12 residues. V lost 2 bases to trimming and J lost 14 bases, with 13 bases between them. From germline, CDR1 is SEHNR and CDR2 FQNEAQ (reference sequence).

The V call is TRBV7-9, the J call TRBJ2-7, with 7 nucleotides matching TRBD1. The V and J ends lost 5 bases and 1 base, in that order; junction bases with no gene match: 8. CDR1 is SEHNR, CDR2 FQNEAQ, per germline (reference sequence). The CDR3 runs to 15 residues. CDR3 sequence (DNA): TGTGCCAGCAGCCCGACCGGGACAGTGTCCTACGAGCAGTACTTC. Translated: CASSPTGTVSYEQYF.

The gene calls are TRBV30 and TRBJ2-2, with 9 bases matching TRBD1. Per germline, CDR1 GTSNPN and CDR2 SVGIG (reference sequence). The CDR3 is 15 residues long. V trimming: 1 base; J trimming: 4 bases; junction bases outside the gene matches: 4. The CDR3, as DNA: TGTGCCTGGAGTGACGGGACAGGGCTCACCGGGGAGCTGTTTTTT. Translating gives CAWSDGTGLTGELFF.

V and J are TRBV27 and TRBJ2-1; TRBD1 or TRBD2 may be the D gene (5 bases each). Trimming removed 2 bases at V and 5 bases at J, with 10 bases between. The V gene's germline CDR1 is MNHEY and CDR2 SMNVEV (reference sequence). The CDR3 has 14 residues. DNA for the CDR3: TGTGCCAGCAGTTTAGGGGACCCACACAATGAGCAGTTCTTC. As protein: CASSLGDPHNEQFF.

The chain employs TRBV27 and TRBJ2-1; no definite D call. CDR1 and CDR2 from the germline V gene are MNHEY and SMNVEV (reference sequence). There are 12 residues in the CDR3. With 4 bases removed from V and 2 bases from J, the gap between germline ends came to 3 bases. The CDR3: CASSSPYNEQFF. CDR3 DNA: TGTGCCAGCAGTTCCCCCTACAATGAGCAGTTCTTC.

V is TRBV10-2 and J is TRBJ1-2; D possibly corresponds to TRBD1 (6 bases). Trimming cost V 6 bases and J 2 bases, with 16 bases left between them. The CDR3 consists of 15 residues. Per the germline V gene, CDR1 is WSHSY and CDR2 is SAAADI. The CDR3 spells CASSQTGSSNYGYTF. CDR3 bases: TGCGCCAGCAGCCAAACAGGGTCCTCCAACTATGGCTACACCTTC.

The chain combines TRBV19 with TRBJ1-1; 8 bases are shared with TRBD1. With 6 bases clipped from V and 0 bases from J, the junction kept 6 bases outside the gene matches. Germline CDR1 is LNHDA and CDR2 is SQIVND (reference sequence). The CDR3 is 15 residues long. Written as DNA, the CDR3 is TGTGCCAGTAGATCCCGGACAGGGATGAACACTGAAGCTTTCTTT. This sequence encodes CASRSRTGMNTEAFF.

The gene calls are TRBV13 and TRBJ1-1, with D maybe TRBD1 (6 bases). The CDR3 has 14 residues. The germline CDR1 and CDR2 sequences are PRHDT and FYEKMQ (reference sequence). The V and J ends lost 0 bases and 1 base respectively, with 6 bases between them. The CDR3 loop reads CASSLGDRNTEAFF. The CDR3 nucleotides are TGTGCCAGCAGCTTAGGGGACAGGAACACTGAAGCTTTCTTT. The full variable domain, its missing parts supplied by reference TRBV13 and TRBJ1-1, is AAGVIQSPRHLIKEKRETATLKCYPIPRHDTVYWYQQGPGQDPQFLISFYEKMQSDKGSIPDRFSAQQFSDYHSELNMSSLELGDSALYFCASSLGDRNTEAFFGQGTRLTVV.

A few counts support this clone. V is TRBV20-1 and J is TRBJ2-7, with 7 bases identical to TRBD2. The CDR3 is made up of 15 amino acids. Losses at the gene ends were 3 bases for V and 3 bases for J; bases not matched to a gene: 11. Per the germline V gene, CDR1 is DFQATT and CDR2 is SNEGSKA (reference sequence). The CDR3 reads CSASRSGTNYYEQYF. The CDR3 region has the DNA TGCAGTGCTAGTCGGAGCGGGACTAACTACTACGAGCAGTACTTC.

The J gene is TRBJ2-5, the V gene TRBV27, with TRBD2 identical over 11 bases. With V trimmed by 4 bases and J by 5 bases, 6 bases remained unmatched. Germline-derived CDR1 and CDR2 are MNHEY and SMNVEV (reference sequence). This CDR3 comprises 15 residues. Here the CDR3 reads CASSSFASGRETQYF. CDR3 nucleotide sequence: TGTGCCAGCAGTTCGTTTGCTAGCGGGAGGGAGACCCAGTACTTC.

The chain employs TRBV29-1 and TRBJ2-7, with TRBD1 matching over 11 bases. The CDR3 length is 13 residues. CDR1 is SQVTM, CDR2 ANQGSEA, per germline. With V trimmed by 5 bases and J by 5 bases, 5 bases remained unmatched. The DNA for the CDR3 is TGCAGCGTTAGGACAGGGGGCGCGGACGAGCAGTACTTC. This sequence encodes CSVRTGGADEQYF.

The chain combines TRBV15 with TRBJ1-5; D is undetermined. The V gene's germline CDR1 is LNHNV and CDR2 YYDKDF (reference sequence). The CDR3 is made up of 14 amino acids. Deletions cut 3 bases from V and 6 bases from J, with 12 bases between. The CDR3 loop is CATSRGREGQPQHF. In DNA form, the CDR3 reads TGTGCCACCAGCAGGGGTCGGGAAGGTCAGCCCCAGCATTTT.

The gene calls are TRBV19 and TRBJ1-4; a weak D match, TRBD1 (6 bases). This CDR3 spans 14 amino acids. Germline V CDR1 and CDR2: LNHDA, SQIVND (reference sequence). Trimming removed 3 bases from V and 2 bases from J, with 7 bases in between. The CDR3: CASSIQGTNEKLFF. The CDR3 DNA is TGTGCCAGTAGTATTCAGGGGACTAATGAAAAACTGTTTTTT.